One T cell receptor beta chain is described in this entry. Trimming took 0 bases from V and 0 from J, leaving 8 bases between them. The CDR3 has 15 amino acids. Germline V CDR1 and CDR2: LNHNV, YYDKDF (reference sequence). These data belong to a study of CD4+ T cells in melanoma. The table came from immunoSEQ multiplex PCR; TCRdb's copy has only in-frame clones and leaves some out. The data hold about 140,000 clones, with 80% to 95% observed a single time. This clonotype was sampled from a human donor with melanoma. The rearrangement joins TRBV15 to TRBJ2-5; D is unclear. The CDR3 region has the DNA TGTGCCACCAGCAGAGATCGGGCCAACCAAGAGACCCAGTACTTC. Translation: CATSRDRANQETQYF.